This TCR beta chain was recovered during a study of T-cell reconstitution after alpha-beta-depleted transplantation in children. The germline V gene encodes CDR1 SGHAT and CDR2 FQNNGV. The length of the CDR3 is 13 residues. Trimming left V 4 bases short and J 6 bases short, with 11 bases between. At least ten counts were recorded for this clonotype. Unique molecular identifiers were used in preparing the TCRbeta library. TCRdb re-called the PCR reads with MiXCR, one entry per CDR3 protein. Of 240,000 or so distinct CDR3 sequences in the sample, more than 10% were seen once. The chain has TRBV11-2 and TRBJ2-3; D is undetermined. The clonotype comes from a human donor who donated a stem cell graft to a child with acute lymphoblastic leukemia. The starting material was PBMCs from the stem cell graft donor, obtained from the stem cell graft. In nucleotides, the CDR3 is TGTGCCAGCAGCTCCATTTTTGAGGATACGCAGTATTTT. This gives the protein CASSSIFEDTQYF.